Following are 26 T cell receptor beta chains from one sample sequenced in a study of CD8 T cells in Susac syndrome. It was with random hexamers that 0.5 to 1 ug RNA was reverse transcribed. TCRdb reprocessed the immunoSEQ multiplex PCR reads via MiXCR and lists one record per CDR3 protein. This sample has roughly 130,000 distinct CDR3 sequences, with roughly 95% found just once. Sequencing used CD4+ T cells from PBMCs. The receptors originated from a human donor with Susac syndrome.

The gene calls are TRBV5-6 and TRBJ2-3, with D maybe TRBD2 (6 bases). Germline CDR1 reads SGHDT; CDR2 reads YYEEEE. V lost 4 bases and J 0 bases, leaving 15 bases between the germline ends. The CDR3 is made up of 16 amino acids. CDR3 bases: TGTGCCAGCAGCACCACACAGCGGGCTAGCACAGATACGCAGTATTTT. This codes for CASSTTQRASTDTQYF.

This chain links TRBV28 with TRBJ1-4; D perhaps matches TRBD1 (6 bases). This CDR3 spans 14 amino acids. CDR1 is MDHEN and CDR2 is SYDVKM in the germline V gene. Trimming took off 7 bases at V and 4 bases at J, with 13 bases between the two ends. The CDR3 coding sequence is TGTGCCAGCATTGGGGGCAGCCTTAATGAAAAACTGTTTTTT. As protein: CASIGGSLNEKLFF.

The chain joins TRBV20-1 to TRBJ2-5; 7 bases align to TRBD1. This CDR3 has 17 amino acids. The V gene's germline CDR1 is DFQATT and CDR2 SNEGSKA (reference sequence). Trimming cost V 0 bases and J 2 bases; bases outside gene matches: 12. The CDR3 DNA reads as TGCAGTGCTAGAGAGATCGACAGGGTGGGGGAACAAGAGACCCAGTACTTC. The encoded protein is CSAREIDRVGEQETQYF.

The gene calls are TRBV30 and TRBJ2-1; D not resolved. V was cut by 0 bases and J by 12 bases, with 18 bases left in between. This CDR3 spans 14 amino acids. Germline loops: CDR1 GTSNPN, CDR2 SVGIG (reference sequence). CDR3 coding DNA: TGTGCCTGGAGTGTTCCAGGACCTGGGTATGGGCAGTTCTTC. It translates to CAWSVPGPGYGQFF.

This clonotype showed up just once. The chain employs TRBV5-1 and TRBJ1-2; 8 bases are a match to TRBD1. Losses at the gene ends were 4 bases for V and 8 bases for J; bases not matched to a gene: 10. Germline V CDR1 and CDR2: SGHRS, YFSETQ. The CDR3 totals 14 residues. The CDR3 loop is CASSLTTGTGGYTF. The CDR3 DNA sequence: TGCGCCAGCAGCCTAACGACCGGGACAGGCGGCTACACCTTC.

In this sample, this clonotype turned up once. V and J are TRBV30 and TRBJ2-5; no clear D. Germline CDR1 GTSNPN, CDR2 SVGIG (reference sequence). The CDR3 covers 13 residues. Trimming removed 2 bases at V and 0 bases at J, with 7 bases between. CDR3 protein: CAWSTGHQETQYF. The CDR3 region has the DNA TGTGCCTGGAGTACTGGGCACCAAGAGACCCAGTACTTC.

The rearrangement joins TRBV20-1 to TRBJ1-1, with D possibly matching TRBD1 (6 bases). Deletions cut 0 bases from V and 5 bases from J, with 10 bases between. Germline lookup yields CDR1 DFQATT and CDR2 SNEGSKA (reference sequence). The CDR3 loop spans 13 amino acids. The CDR3 nucleotides read TGCAGTGCTAGAGATTACAGGGAAACTGAAGCTTTCTTT. It is translated as CSARDYRETEAFF.

The rearrangement joins TRBV30 to TRBJ2-1; D might be TRBD2 (6 bases). This CDR3 is 13 amino acids long. From germline, CDR1 is GTSNPN and CDR2 SVGIG (reference sequence). V lost 2 bases to trimming and J lost 5 bases, with 10 bases between them. The chain's CDR3 is CAWSKGTHNEQFF. CDR3 DNA: TGTGCCTGGAGTAAGGGGACTCACAATGAGCAGTTCTTC.

The rearrangement uses TRBV29-1 and TRBJ2-2; 8 positions agree with TRBD1. Germline-derived CDR1 and CDR2 are SQVTM and ANQGSEA. With V trimmed by 7 bases and J by 0 bases, 1 base remained unmatched. This CDR3 contains 13 residues. CDR3 residues: CSGGQANTGELFF. The CDR3 bases are TGCAGCGGGGGACAGGCGAACACCGGGGAGCTGTTTTTT.

This clonotype showed up just once. This chain joins TRBV3-1 and TRBJ2-5, with 7 nucleotides matching TRBD2. The CDR3 extends over 14 amino acids. V lost 3 bases to trimming and J lost 5 bases; unmatched junction nucleotides: 6. Germline V lookup: CDR1 LGHDT, CDR2 YNNKEL (reference sequence). The CDR3 spells CASSHNKGGETQYF. The CDR3 DNA reads as TGTGCCAGCAGCCACAACAAGGGAGGGGAGACCCAGTACTTC.

The CDR3 region is CASSYRQFYEQYF. Here the CDR3 DNA reads TGTGCCAGCAGCTACCGACAGTTCTACGAGCAGTACTTC. The chain employs TRBV3-1 and TRBJ2-7; possible D gene TRBD1, 5 bases. Trimming shortened V by 5 bases and J by 3 bases, and 11 bases separated the two germline ends. CDR3 size: 13 residues. The germline V gene encodes CDR1 LGHDT and CDR2 YNNKEL (reference sequence).

The chain is built from TRBV19 and TRBJ2-1; D possibly corresponds to TRBD2 (6 bases). With 5 bases removed from V and 4 bases from J, the gap between germline ends came to 18 bases. Germline V CDR1 and CDR2: LNHDA, SQIVND (reference sequence). The CDR3 runs to 16 residues. CDR3 DNA: TGTGCCAGTAGTCCCAACGGGAGACCCCATTACAATGAGCAGTTCTTC. Protein: CASSPNGRPHYNEQFF.

The chain uses TRBV30 and TRBJ1-1; D gene ambiguous. Per germline, CDR1 GTSNPN and CDR2 SVGIG (reference sequence). Between the trimmed V and J ends, which lost 0 bases and 1 base, there was a span of 9 bases. The CDR3 has 14 amino acids. CDR3 region: CAWSVSRWNTEAFF. CDR3 DNA: TGTGCCTGGAGTGTTTCCAGGTGGAACACTGAAGCTTTCTTT.

The J gene is TRBJ2-7, the V gene TRBV5-4; D is ambiguous. CDR1 and CDR2 from the germline V gene are SGHNT and YYREEE (reference sequence). The CDR3 contains 14 residues. The V end was cut by 5 bases, the J end by 5 bases, with 17 bases between. CDR3 sequence reads: CASSQVGLGDEQYF. In nucleotides, the CDR3 is TGTGCCAGCAGTCAGGTAGGATTAGGAGACGAGCAGTACTTC. The entire variable domain, with the rest obtained from reference TRBV5-4 and TRBJ2-7, is as follows: ETGVTQSPTHLIKTRGQQVTLRCSSQSGHNTVSWYQQALGQGPQFIFQYYREEENGRGNFPPRFSGLQFPNYSSELNVNALELDDSALYLCASSQVGLGDEQYFGPGTRLTVT.

V gene TRBV27 combines with J gene TRBJ2-6; D unresolved. This CDR3 has 16 residues. V dropped 8 bases and J dropped 1 base, with 15 bases sitting between them. CDR1 is MNHEY and CDR2 is SMNVEV in the germline V gene (reference sequence). The CDR3 DNA reads as TGTGCCAGCCGCTATTCGGACGGATCTGGGGCCAACGTCCTGACTTTC. As protein: CASRYSDGSGANVLTF.

This clonotype was detected only once. The chain is built from TRBV6-5 and TRBJ2-2; D remains ambiguous. The length of the CDR3 is 19 residues. With 2 bases removed from V and 4 bases from J, the gap between germline ends came to 23 bases. CDR1 is MNHEY, CDR2 SVGAGI, per germline. The CDR3: CASSYPQDAKVAVTGELFF. In nucleotides, the CDR3 is TGTGCCAGCAGTTACCCCCAGGACGCGAAGGTCGCCGTCACCGGGGAGCTGTTTTTT.

The J gene is TRBJ2-5, the V gene TRBV9; TRBD2 matches 11 bases. The germline CDR1 and CDR2 sequences are SGDLS and YYNGEE. The V and J ends lost 4 bases and 2 bases, in that order; junction bases with no gene match: 4. The CDR3 length is 15 residues. The CDR3 loop reads CASSSGTSGQETQYF. The CDR3 bases are TGTGCCAGCAGCTCGGGGACTAGCGGACAAGAGACCCAGTACTTC.

The genes are TRBV29-1 and TRBJ1-1; tentatively, D is TRBD1 (5 bases). V was cut by 5 bases and J by 7 bases, with 14 bases left in between. The CDR3 totals 12 residues. CDR1 is SQVTM, CDR2 ANQGSEA, per germline. The CDR3 DNA reads as TGCAGCGTTAACCCAGGGAAGGATGAAGCTTTCTTT. Translated: CSVNPGKDEAFF. Together with reference TRBV29-1 and TRBJ1-1, the CDR3 gives the full variable domain: SAVISQKPSRDICQRGTSLTIQCQVDSQVTMMFWYRQQPGQSLTLIATANQGSEATYESGFVIDKFPISRPNLTFSTLTVSNMSPEDSSIYLCSVNPGKDEAFFGQGTRLTVV.

This clonotype has just one count. The chain recombines TRBV30 with TRBJ2-7; D gene uncertain. The CDR3 runs 17 residues. Germline V lookup: CDR1 GTSNPN, CDR2 SVGIG (reference sequence). V was pared by 5 bases and J by 4 bases, with 27 bases between. The CDR3 is CAWDQPRAEAPKYEQYF. CDR3 coding DNA: TGTGCCTGGGACCAACCTCGGGCGGAAGCACCTAAGTACGAGCAGTACTTC.

Here the CDR3 reads CASSRKGEGAVQETQYF. The DNA of the CDR3 is TGCGCCAGCAGCCGCAAAGGAGAGGGGGCCGTACAAGAGACCCAGTACTTC. V is TRBV4-1 and J is TRBJ2-5; TRBD1 aligns across 7 bases. This CDR3 contains 17 residues. Trimming cost V 4 bases and J 2 bases; bases outside gene matches: 13. Germline CDR1 MGHRA, CDR2 YSYEKL.

The chain combines TRBV20-1 with TRBJ2-7, with D possibly being TRBD2 (7 bases). This CDR3 is built from 13 residues. V lost 6 bases, J lost 3 bases, and 15 bases lay in between. Per the germline V gene, CDR1 is DFQATT and CDR2 is SNEGSKA (reference sequence). CDR3: CSANGGPDYEQYF. CDR3 DNA: TGCAGTGCCAACGGGGGGCCGGACTACGAGCAGTACTTC.

The J gene is TRBJ2-1, the V gene TRBV10-3; D is undetermined. V was clipped by 8 bases and J by 7 bases, with 18 bases between them. Per the germline V gene, CDR1 is ENHRY and CDR2 is SYGVKD. This CDR3 is 14 amino acids long. In nucleotides, the CDR3 is TGTGCCATCGCCTTCACGCCAGAGACAAATGAGCAGTTCTTC. It encodes CAIAFTPETNEQFF.

The genes are TRBV29-1 and TRBJ2-7; D possibly corresponds to TRBD1 (6 bases). The germline V gene encodes CDR1 SQVTM and CDR2 ANQGSEA. The ends were cut back, 7 bases at V and 12 bases at J, with 19 bases in the middle. CDR3 length: 11 amino acids. The CDR3: CSAALSDRWYF. CDR3 in DNA: TGCAGCGCCGCCTTAAGTGACAGGTGGTACTTC.

V gene TRBV3-1 combines with J gene TRBJ2-1; weak D call: TRBD1 (7 bases). CDR1 and CDR2 from the germline V gene are LGHDT and YNNKEL (reference sequence). The CDR3 extends over 14 amino acids. V was trimmed by 10 bases and J by 6 bases, leaving 19 bases between them. DNA of the CDR3: TGTGCCACACCCAGGGGGGACTGGCGCAATGAGCAGTTCTTC. It is translated as CATPRGDWRNEQFF.

The chain is built from TRBV30 and TRBJ1-5; the match to TRBD1 covers 7 bases. Germline CDR1 GTSNPN, CDR2 SVGIG (reference sequence). The CDR3 is 13 residues long. The junction had 8 bases not matched to a gene; V was cut back by 5 bases and J by 7 bases. CDR3 DNA: TGTGCCTGGGCCGAAGGGGGCCAACAGCCCCAGCATTTT. This translates into CAWAEGGQQPQHF.

This chain uses TRBV3-1 with TRBJ1-1, with TRBD1 as a possible D gene (6 bases). Germline-derived CDR1 and CDR2 are LGHDT and YNNKEL (reference sequence). V lost 0 bases to trimming and J lost 11 bases, with 13 bases between them. There are 13 residues in the CDR3. In DNA form, the CDR3 reads TGTGCCAGCAGCCAAGACGGGGGCGCGAATGCTTTCTTT. Translated, it gives CASSQDGGANAFF.